The next 27 T cell receptor beta chains were all read from a single sample in a study of blood T cell repertoires in COVID-19. The method was immunoSEQ multiplex PCR; TCRdb's version includes in-frame clones alone and lacks a portion of them. The sample has 150,000 or so clones, over 75% seen once. Sequenced input: PBMCs or T cells enriched from blood (not recorded which). Receptors were obtained from a man between 40 and 49 years old who had recovered from COVID-19.

This clone was observed a few times. The V gene is TRBV3-1 (or the pseudogene TRBV3-2), the J gene TRBJ1-2; tentative D call: TRBD1 (5 bases). Germline V gives CDR1 LGHDT, CDR2 YNNKEL (reference sequence). The germline V and J ends were trimmed by 0 bases and 3 bases, with 14 bases remaining between them. CDR3 size: 16 residues. This CDR3 reads CASSQEMLGVYYGYTF. DNA of the CDR3: TGTGCCAGCAGCCAAGAGATGTTAGGGGTGTACTATGGCTACACCTTC.

The chain uses TRBV5-1 and TRBJ1-5; TRBD1 is a possible D gene (6 bases). V gave up 4 bases and J gave up 2 bases, with 13 bases separating them. CDR1 and CDR2 from the germline V gene are SGHRS and YFSETQ. This CDR3 spans 15 amino acids. The CDR3 region has the DNA TGCGCCAGCAGCCCTTCAGGGGCTGGCAATCAGCCCCAGCATTTT. It encodes CASSPSGAGNQPQHF.

This sequence joins TRBV4-2 and TRBJ1-3; D is uncertain. The CDR3 is 15 residues long. Germline loops: CDR1 LGHNA, CDR2 YNFKEQ. V dropped 3 bases and J dropped 0 bases, with 9 bases sitting between them. This CDR3 is CASSQGPSSGNTIYF. Here the CDR3 DNA reads TGTGCCAGCAGCCAGGGCCCCAGCTCTGGAAACACCATATATTTT.

The chain couples TRBV21-1 to TRBJ2-7; the table gives TRBD2 as D, unverified against the DNA. TRBV21-1 is a listed pseudogene. This CDR3 has 17 amino acids. The chain's CDR3 is CASSKSRRLAKSYEQYV. The CDR3 region has the DNA TGTGCCAGCAGCAAAAGTAGAAGACTAGCGAAGTCCTACGAGCAGTACGTC.

The chain is built from TRBV6-2 or TRBV6-3 and TRBJ1-2; 12 bases are shared with TRBD1. The junction had 16 bases not matched to a gene; V was cut back by 6 bases and J by 5 bases. The germline V gene encodes CDR1 MNHEY and CDR2 SVGEGT. The CDR3 extends over 18 amino acids. CDR3 region: CASSQFRDRGLSEYGYTF. CDR3 coding DNA: TGTGCCAGCAGCCAATTCCGGGACAGGGGGCTTTCTGAGTATGGCTACACCTTC.

This chain connects TRBV21-1 to TRBJ2-6; the table gives TRBD1 as D, unverified against the DNA. TRBV21-1 is assigned pseudogene status. The CDR3 covers 18 residues. This chain's CDR3 is CASSRPICRGSGANVLTF. In DNA, the CDR3 is TGTGCCAGCAGCCGCCCAATTTGTAGGGGGTCGGGGGCCAACGTCCTGACTTTC.

The rearrangement uses TRBV29-1 and TRBJ1-2; 7 nucleotides line up with TRBD1. The CDR3 consists of 13 residues. In germline, CDR1 is SQVTM, CDR2 ANQGSEA. Losses at the gene ends were 0 bases for V and 4 bases for J; bases not matched to a gene: 2. The CDR3, as DNA: TGCAGCGTTGAAGACGGGGACAGCTATGGCTACACCTTC. Translated, it gives CSVEDGDSYGYTF.

The chain recombines TRBV7-9 with TRBJ2-1; TRBD2 matches at 10 bases. CDR1 and CDR2 from the germline V gene are SEHNR and FQNEAQ (reference sequence). The CDR3 contains 18 residues. The trim removed 1 base at V and 0 bases at J, leaving 6 bases unmatched. The CDR3 spells CASSLGQPSGGSYNEQFF. As DNA, the CDR3 is TGTGCCAGCAGCTTAGGACAGCCTAGCGGGGGCTCCTACAATGAGCAGTTCTTC.

This clone was picked up a small number of times. The genes are TRBV2 and TRBJ1-5; 9 bases are shared with TRBD1. V shed 4 bases and J 0 bases; nucleotides not matched to a gene: 7. Germline-derived CDR1 and CDR2 are SNHLY and FYNNEI. The CDR3 loop spans 17 amino acids. CDR3 region: CASSGDRVGYSNQPQHF. The CDR3 DNA is TGTGCCAGCAGTGGGGACAGGGTGGGCTATAGCAATCAGCCCCAGCATTTT.

The chain uses TRBV18 and TRBJ1-2, with D possibly being TRBD1 (5 bases). The CDR3 consists of 12 residues. In germline, CDR1 is KGHSH, CDR2 LQKENI. Deletions cut 0 bases from V and 7 bases from J, with 6 bases between. The CDR3 loop is CASSPPQGGYTF. CDR3 nucleotide sequence: TGTGCCAGCTCACCACCCCAGGGTGGCTACACCTTC.

This chain joins TRBV6-4 and TRBJ2-2; a weak D match, TRBD2 (6 bases). Looked up from germline, CDR1 is MRHNA and CDR2 is SNTAGT. Trimming cost V 4 bases and J 4 bases, with 10 bases left between them. The CDR3 extends over 14 amino acids. This CDR3 reads CASSGGTLTGELFF. CDR3 coding DNA: TGTGCCAGCAGTGGTGGGACTCTCACCGGGGAGCTGTTTTTT.

The rearrangement uses TRBV29-1 and TRBJ1-1; no reliable D call. Between the trimmed V and J ends, which lost 7 bases and 4 bases, there was a span of 16 bases. Germline values: CDR1 SQVTM, CDR2 ANQGSEA. The CDR3 is 13 amino acids. This CDR3 reads CSGYRPEGTEAFF. CDR3 coding DNA: TGCAGCGGCTACCGACCCGAGGGCACTGAAGCTTTCTTT.

CDR3 region: CSASPLNTGELFF. In DNA form, the CDR3 reads TGCAGTGCTAGTCCCCTCAACACCGGGGAGCTGTTTTTT. The rearrangement links TRBV20-1 to TRBJ2-2; no clear D. CDR3 length: 13 amino acids. The V and J ends lost 3 bases and 2 bases respectively, with 7 bases between them. The germline gives CDR1 DFQATT, CDR2 SNEGSKA (reference sequence).

The genes are TRBV7-2 and TRBJ1-2; 8 bases agree with TRBD1. V lost 8 bases to trimming and J lost 5 bases; unmatched junction nucleotides: 4. The V gene's germline CDR1 is SGHTA and CDR2 FQGNSA. This CDR3 comprises 12 residues. CDR3: CASGQGGYGYTF. The CDR3 region has the DNA TGTGCCAGCGGACAGGGCGGGTATGGCTACACCTTC. Based on the CDR3 plus reference TRBV7-2 and TRBJ1-2, the full variable domain is GAGVSQSPSNKVTEKGKDVELRCDPISGHTALYWYRQSLGQGLEFLIYFQGNSAPDKSGLPSDRFSAERTGGSVSTLTIQRTQQEDSAVYLCASGQGGYGYTFGSGTRLTVV.

This chain links TRBV29-1 with TRBJ2-3, with D tentatively TRBD1 (5 bases). Trimming removed 3 bases at V and 3 bases at J, with 16 bases between. Germline values: CDR1 SQVTM, CDR2 ANQGSEA. CDR3 size: 15 residues. The CDR3 DNA reads as TGCAGCGTTGATGGTTTGCCAGGGCTGACAGATACGCAGTATTTT. Amino acid sequence: CSVDGLPGLTDTQYF.

This chain uses TRBV7-9 with TRBJ2-1; weak D call: TRBD2 (6 bases). Trimming shortened V by 3 bases and J by 4 bases, and 16 bases separated the two germline ends. The CDR3 extends over 16 amino acids. Germline V gene data show CDR1 as SEHNR and CDR2 as FQNEAQ (reference sequence). The CDR3 here is CASSLSSAGKYNEQFF. CDR3 in DNA: TGTGCCAGCAGCTTGTCTAGCGCAGGAAAATACAATGAGCAGTTCTTC.

V and J are TRBV7-3 and TRBJ1-2, with D possibly matching TRBD1 (5 bases). The CDR3 is 15 amino acids. In germline, CDR1 is SGHTA, CDR2 FQGTGA. V lost 5 bases, J lost 7 bases, and 20 bases lay in between. CDR3 bases: TGTGCCAGCAGCCCAGGGAGGGGAAATCTCTTTGGCTACACCTTC. Residues: CASSPGRGNLFGYTF. The full variable domain, completed using reference TRBV7-3 and TRBJ1-2, is GAGVSQTPSNKVTEKGKYVELRCDPISGHTALYWYRQSLGQGPEFLIYFQGTGAADDSGLPNDRFFAVRPEGSVSTLKIQRTERGDSAVYLCASSPGRGNLFGYTFGSGTRLTVV.

J is TRBJ1-2 and V is TRBV6-5; 7 nucleotides match TRBD1. Germline assignment: CDR1 MNHEY and CDR2 SVGAGI. The CDR3 spans 16 residues. V trimming: 0 bases; J trimming: 7 bases; junction bases outside the gene matches: 11. CDR3 protein: CASSYSPGAGGGGYTF. Here the CDR3 DNA reads TGTGCCAGCAGTTACTCCCCCGGGGCAGGGGGAGGTGGCTACACCTTC.

This sequence joins TRBV7-6 and TRBJ2-2; 13 bases are a match to TRBD2. CDR1 and CDR2 (germline): SGHVS, FNYEAQ. V trimming: 5 bases; J trimming: 5 bases; junction bases outside the gene matches: 2. The CDR3 length is 15 residues. CDR3 bases: TGTGCCAGCAGCCAGGGACTAGCGGGGACCGGGGAGCTGTTTTTT. This sequence encodes CASSQGLAGTGELFF. Supplemented by reference TRBV7-6 and TRBJ2-2, the full variable domain reads GAGVSQSPRYKVTKRGQDVALRCDPISGHVSLYWYRQALGQGPEFLTYFNYEAQQDKSGLPNDRFSAERPEGSISTLTIQRTEQRDSAMYRCASSQGLAGTGELFFGEGSRLTVL.

V gene TRBV9 combines with J gene TRBJ1-6; TRBD1 is a possible D gene (5 bases). Germline V gene lookup returns CDR1 SGDLS and CDR2 YYNGEE. The germline V and J ends were trimmed by 0 bases and 10 bases, with 14 bases remaining between them. The CDR3 has 15 residues. The CDR3 bases are TGTGCCAGCAGCGTAGGGGGCAGCTTTGACTCACCCCTCCACTTT. This encodes CASSVGGSFDSPLHF. Variable domain in full (rest from reference TRBV9 and TRBJ1-6): DSGVTQTPKHLITATGQRVTLRCSPRSGDLSVYWYQQSLDQGLQFLIQYYNGEERAKGNILERFSAQQFPDLHSELNLSSLELGDSALYFCASSVGGSFDSPLHFGNGTRLTVT.

The CDR3 DNA reads TGTGCCAGCAGTTACTCGGAACTAGCGGAGTATTACTTC. Translating gives CASSYSELAEYYF. The rearrangement joins TRBV6-6 to TRBJ2-5; 8 nucleotides match TRBD2. Per the germline V gene, CDR1 is MNHNY and CDR2 is SVGAGI (reference sequence). The CDR3 length is 13 residues. V shed 0 bases, J shed 14 bases, and the junction held 8 bases outside the gene matches.

This chain uses TRBV5-1 with TRBJ1-2; 7 bases map to TRBD1. The V segment lost 6 bases and the J segment 7 bases; nucleotides outside the gene matches: 9. The CDR3 is made up of 13 amino acids. Looked up from germline, CDR1 is SGHRS and CDR2 is YFSETQ. Here the CDR3 reads CASNNKGGGGYTF. CDR3 DNA sequence: TGCGCCAGCAACAATAAAGGGGGCGGTGGCTACACCTTC.

The chain's CDR3 is CASSLAPAGAGGSTDTQYF. The DNA for the CDR3 is TGTGCCAGCAGCTTAGCGCCTGCTGGGGCGGGGGGTAGCACAGATACGCAGTATTTT. The chain links TRBV7-6 to TRBJ2-3, with 8 positions matching TRBD2. CDR3 size: 19 residues. Germline V gene sequence: CDR1 SGHVS, CDR2 FNYEAQ. The V and J ends lost 0 bases and 0 bases, in that order; junction bases with no gene match: 11.

V usage is TRBV5-5 and J usage is TRBJ2-2; 7 nucleotides match TRBD2. The germline V gene encodes CDR1 SGHKS and CDR2 YYEKEE (reference sequence). J lost 1 base, V lost 1 base, and 10 bases had no gene match. This CDR3 contains 18 residues. The CDR3 bases are TGTGCCAGCAGCTTGCAAGCGGGGACCCCCAGGAACACCGGGGAGCTGTTTTTT. Translating gives CASSLQAGTPRNTGELFF.

V and J are TRBV7-9 and TRBJ2-1; 9 bases fit TRBD2. Germline-derived CDR1 and CDR2 are SEHNR and FQNEAQ (reference sequence). The length of the CDR3 is 16 residues. V lost 5 bases and J lost 8; bases outside the gene matches: 13. The DNA of the CDR3 is TGTGCCAGCAGCCCCCAGCGGGGGGCGAGAGGGGATGAGCAGTTCTTC. This sequence encodes CASSPQRGARGDEQFF. Together with reference TRBV7-9 and TRBJ2-1, the CDR3 gives the full variable domain: DTGVSQNPRHKITKRGQNVTFRCDPISEHNRLYWYRQTLGQGPEFLTYFQNEAQLEKSRLLSDRFSAERPKGSFSTLEIQRTEQGDSAMYLCASSPQRGARGDEQFFGPGTRLTVL.

Concerning this clone: One end of the junction fails to match germline, which may point to a read error. The chain links TRBV12-5 to TRBJ2-2, with D maybe TRBD1 (5 bases). Germline values: CDR1 LGHNT, CDR2 FRNRAP. The CDR3 is made up of 16 amino acids. The CDR3, as DNA: TGTGCTAGTGGTTTGGTTTTACAGGTCGGGCCCGGAGAGCTGTTTTTT. Its protein product is CASGLVLQVGPGELFF.

The chain recombines TRBV27 with TRBJ1-2; 7 bases agree with TRBD1. The germline V gene has CDR1 MNHEY and CDR2 SMNVEV (reference sequence). J lost 7 bases, V lost 3 bases, and 8 bases had no gene match. The CDR3 is 14 residues long. The CDR3 protein is CASSFHRDSGGYTF. CDR3 DNA sequence: TGTGCCAGCAGTTTTCACCGGGACAGTGGTGGCTACACCTTC.